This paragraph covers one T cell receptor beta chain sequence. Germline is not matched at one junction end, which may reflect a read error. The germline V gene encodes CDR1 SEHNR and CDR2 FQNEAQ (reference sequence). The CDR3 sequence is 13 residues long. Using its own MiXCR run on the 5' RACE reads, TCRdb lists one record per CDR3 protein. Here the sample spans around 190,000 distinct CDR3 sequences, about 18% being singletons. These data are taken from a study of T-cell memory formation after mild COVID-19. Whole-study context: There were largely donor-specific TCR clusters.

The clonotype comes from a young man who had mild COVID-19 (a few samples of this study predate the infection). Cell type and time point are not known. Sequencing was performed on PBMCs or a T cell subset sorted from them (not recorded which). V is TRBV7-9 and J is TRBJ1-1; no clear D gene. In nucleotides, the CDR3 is TGTGCAAGCAGCTTTATCGAGAACACTGAAGCTTTCTTT. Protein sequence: CASSFIENTEAFF.